The 21 T cell receptor beta chains listed next were all sequenced from one sample in a study of blood T cell repertoires in COVID-19. The method was immunoSEQ multiplex PCR; TCRdb's version includes in-frame clones alone and lacks a portion of them. The sample includes around 46,000 clones, roughly 88% of them seen just once. Sequencing was performed on peripheral blood. These TCRs come from a human donor in a cohort sampled during active COVID-19.

The V gene is TRBV6-1, the J gene TRBJ2-1, with 9 bases that match TRBD2. There are 15 residues in the CDR3. V trimming: 1 base; J trimming: 5 bases; junction bases outside the gene matches: 3. Germline CDR1 reads MNHNS; CDR2 reads SASEGT. The CDR3 region has the DNA TGTGCCAGCAGTGAAGGAAGCGGGGGGAACAATGAGCAGTTCTTC. Its translation: CASSEGSGGNNEQFF.

The chain is built from TRBV7-2 and TRBJ2-3; TRBD2 matches 7 bases. The length of the CDR3 is 18 residues. Germline CDR1 is SGHTA and CDR2 is FQGNSA. Trimming took 5 bases from V and 4 from J; bases not matched to a gene: 18. Here the CDR3 reads CASSKSLTSVWGADTQYF. DNA for the CDR3: TGTGCCAGCAGCAAATCTCTAACTAGCGTCTGGGGGGCAGATACGCAGTATTTT. The full variable domain, completed using reference TRBV7-2 and TRBJ2-3, is GAGVSQSPSNKVTEKGKDVELRCDPISGHTALYWYRQSLGQGLEFLIYFQGNSAPDKSGLPSDRFSAERTGGSVSTLTIQRTQQEDSAVYLCASSKSLTSVWGADTQYFGPGTRLTVL.

V usage is TRBV7-9 and J usage is TRBJ2-7; the D gene is possibly TRBD2 (6 bases). Trimming took 1 base from V and 1 from J, leaving 11 bases between them. The germline V gene has CDR1 SEHNR and CDR2 FQNEAQ (reference sequence). This CDR3 region has 15 residues. CDR3 region: CASSLVGGGSYEQYF. The CDR3 DNA is TGTGCCAGCAGCTTAGTCGGGGGTGGGTCCTACGAGCAGTACTTC. Full variable domain (remainder filled in from reference TRBV7-9 and TRBJ2-7): DTGVSQNPRHKITKRGQNVTFRCDPISEHNRLYWYRQTLGQGPEFLTYFQNEAQLEKSRLLSDRFSAERPKGSFSTLEIQRTEQGDSAMYLCASSLVGGGSYEQYFGPGTRLTVT.

The chain is built from TRBV11-2 and TRBJ2-1; D call uncertain. The CDR3 covers 14 residues. Trimming shortened V by 7 bases and J by 4 bases, and 14 bases separated the two germline ends. CDR1 is SGHAT and CDR2 is FQNNGV in the germline V gene. The CDR3 nucleotides read TGTGCCAGCACCCCTACTCCCCTATACAATGAGCAGTTCTTC. Protein sequence: CASTPTPLYNEQFF.

The V call is TRBV4-3, the J call TRBJ2-3; no clear D gene. Germline assignment: CDR1 LGHNA and CDR2 YSLEER. Trimming pared 0 bases from V and 6 bases from J, leaving 13 bases between. The CDR3 extends over 15 amino acids. The CDR3 loop reads CASSQDSLQQDTQYF. Here the CDR3 DNA reads TGCGCCAGCAGCCAAGACTCTCTACAGCAGGATACGCAGTATTTT.

As regards this clone: This sample also contains other DNA sequences that code for the same CDR3. The V gene is TRBV5-5, the J gene TRBJ1-4; TRBD1 matches 11 bases. The CDR3 runs 14 residues. V lost 2 bases and J lost 7; bases outside the gene matches: 1. The germline V gene has CDR1 SGHKS and CDR2 YYEKEE (reference sequence). The CDR3 coding sequence is TGTGCCAGCAGCTTAGGGACAGGGGGTGAAAAACTGTTTTTT. The encoded protein is CASSLGTGGEKLFF.

The chain uses TRBV6-5 and TRBJ1-6, with D possibly matching TRBD1 (6 bases). Germline V gene lookup returns CDR1 MNHEY and CDR2 SVGAGI. This CDR3 comprises 16 residues. V was trimmed by 2 bases and J by 7 bases, leaving 15 bases between them. CDR3 nucleotides: TGTGCCAGCAGTTACGTAGGGGGTTTTCCCAATTCACCCCTCCACTTT. This codes for CASSYVGGFPNSPLHF.

In this sample, this clone turned up once. This chain links TRBV18 with TRBJ1-5, with D uncertain. CDR3 length: 14 amino acids. V was pared by 3 bases and J by 4 bases, with 10 bases between. Germline-derived CDR1 and CDR2 are KGHSH and LQKENI. The chain's CDR3 is CASSPRPENQPQHF. The DNA for the CDR3 is TGTGCCAGCTCACCTCGACCGGAGAATCAGCCCCAGCATTTT.

J is TRBJ2-7 and V is TRBV7-2, with 10 bases aligning to TRBD2. The CDR3 is 15 residues long. V gave up 5 bases and J gave up 2 bases; unmatched junction bases: 6. CDR1 is SGHTA, CDR2 FQGNSA, per germline. CDR3 nucleotides: TGTGCCAGCAGCGCCGGACTAGCGGCTACCTACGAGCAGTACTTC. Protein sequence: CASSAGLAATYEQYF.

This clone was detected only once. V usage is TRBV29-1 and J usage is TRBJ1-1; D may be TRBD1 (5 bases). CDR3 size: 15 residues. Trimming removed 1 base from V and 10 bases from J, with 22 bases in between. Germline V gives CDR1 SQVTM, CDR2 ANQGSEA. This CDR3 reads CSVEGHRPIGRPAFF. The CDR3 DNA reads TGCAGCGTTGAAGGGCACAGGCCAATTGGGCGGCCAGCTTTCTTT.

The rearrangement joins TRBV5-4 to TRBJ2-3; perhaps TRBD2 as D (7 bases). CDR3 length equals 14 residues. Germline CDR1 and CDR2: SGHNT and YYREEE (reference sequence). With 7 bases removed from V and 2 bases from J, the gap between germline ends came to 14 bases. DNA for the CDR3: TGTGCCAGCGGCTCCGGGGGGCACACAGATACGCAGTATTTT. This translates into CASGSGGHTDTQYF. The full variable domain, in which reference TRBV5-4 and TRBJ2-3 provide the parts outside the CDR3, is ETGVTQSPTHLIKTRGQQVTLRCSSQSGHNTVSWYQQALGQGPQFIFQYYREEENGRGNFPPRFSGLQFPNYSSELNVNALELDDSALYLCASGSGGHTDTQYFGPGTRLTVL.

The gene calls are TRBV5-1 and TRBJ2-7; D gene ambiguous. Germline lookup yields CDR1 SGHRS and CDR2 YFSETQ. The CDR3 loop spans 11 amino acids. Deletions cut 5 bases from V and 1 base from J, with 4 bases between. CDR3 residues: CASSQSYEQYF. The DNA of the CDR3 is TGCGCCAGCAGTCAGTCCTACGAGCAGTACTTC.

The chain employs TRBV3-1 (or the pseudogene TRBV3-2) and TRBJ2-2, with 7 bases identical to TRBD2. The CDR3 totals 14 residues. Germline assignment: CDR1 LGHDT and CDR2 YNNKEL (reference sequence). V trimming: 1 base; J trimming: 6 bases; junction bases outside the gene matches: 2. The CDR3 loop is CASSQGAGAGELFF. Here the CDR3 DNA reads TGTGCCAGCAGCCAAGGGGCGGGGGCCGGGGAGCTGTTTTTT.

J is TRBJ2-1 and V is TRBV5-1, with D tentatively TRBD1 (6 bases). V lost 0 bases and J 5 bases, leaving 9 bases between the germline ends. CDR1 and CDR2 (germline): SGHRS, YFSETQ. This CDR3 region has 14 residues. The CDR3 DNA reads as TGCGCCAGCAGCTTGGGGGGACAAAACAATGAGCAGTTCTTC. Its translation: CASSLGGQNNEQFF.

The V gene is TRBV11-3, the J gene TRBJ2-7; 13 bases agree with TRBD2. The CDR3 covers 15 residues. V trimming: 5 bases; J trimming: 7 bases; junction bases outside the gene matches: 8. Germline V gene data show CDR1 as SGHNT and CDR2 as YENEEA. The CDR3 loop reads CASSHGLAGDSEQYF. The DNA of the CDR3 is TGTGCCAGCAGCCACGGACTAGCGGGAGATTCGGAGCAGTACTTC.

This clone was seen a few times. This rearrangement joins TRBV7-6 to TRBJ1-5; 7 bases map to TRBD1. The germline V gene encodes CDR1 SGHVS and CDR2 FNYEAQ. The length of the CDR3 is 15 residues. V was pared by 5 bases and J by 0 bases, with 4 bases of the junction left unmatched. The CDR3: CASSPQGYSNQPQHF. The CDR3 DNA reads as TGTGCCAGCAGCCCACAGGGGTATAGCAATCAGCCCCAGCATTTT.

The rearrangement uses TRBV6-1 and TRBJ2-7; TRBD1 is a possible D gene (5 bases). The CDR3 is made up of 14 amino acids. Germline-derived CDR1 and CDR2 are MNHNS and SASEGT. Trimming stripped 1 base from V and 7 bases from J, with 14 bases between. The CDR3 spells CASSEGSWGLEQYF. CDR3 nucleotides: TGTGCCAGCAGTGAAGGGTCCTGGGGCCTAGAGCAGTACTTC.

The chain combines TRBV18 with TRBJ2-2; the D is unclear. This CDR3 has 14 amino acids. The V gene's germline CDR1 is KGHSH and CDR2 LQKENI. Between the trimmed V and J ends, which lost 3 bases and 5 bases, there was a span of 10 bases. The CDR3, as DNA: TGTGCCAGCTCACCTAGCTTGGCTACCGGGGAGCTGTTTTTT. It yields the protein CASSPSLATGELFF.

The chain is built from TRBV9 and TRBJ2-1; D might be TRBD1 (6 bases). This CDR3 spans 18 amino acids. Germline V gives CDR1 SGDLS, CDR2 YYNGEE. The V gene lost 3 bases and the J gene lost 4 bases, with 23 bases spanning the gap. The CDR3 spells CASSGRTRTENRYNEQFF. DNA of the CDR3: TGTGCCAGCAGCGGGAGGACACGGACAGAAAATCGATACAATGAGCAGTTCTTC.

The chain links TRBV7-3 to TRBJ2-1; D perhaps matches TRBD2 (6 bases). Germline loops: CDR1 SGHTA, CDR2 FQGTGA. V lost 6 bases to trimming and J lost 0 bases, with 18 bases between them. The CDR3 runs to 17 residues. The CDR3 protein is CASSNSPGRSSYNEQFF. The CDR3 nucleotides read TGTGCCAGCAGTAATAGTCCGGGGAGGAGCTCCTACAATGAGCAGTTCTTC. The full variable domain, its missing parts supplied by reference TRBV7-3 and TRBJ2-1, is GAGVSQTPSNKVTEKGKYVELRCDPISGHTALYWYRQSLGQGPEFLIYFQGTGAADDSGLPNDRFFAVRPEGSVSTLKIQRTERGDSAVYLCASSNSPGRSSYNEQFFGPGTRLTVL.

The chain combines TRBV2 with TRBJ1-1, with a weak D call TRBD1 (5 bases). The V and J ends lost 8 bases and 5 bases respectively, with 15 bases between them. CDR3 size: 13 residues. Germline V lookup: CDR1 SNHLY, CDR2 FYNNEI. The chain's CDR3 is CASSYRMTTEAFF. The CDR3, as DNA: TGTGCCAGCTCCTACAGGATGACAACTGAAGCTTTCTTT.